This is a list of T cell receptor beta chains from one sample in a study of CD8+ T cells in alopecia areata. TCRdb's table, derived via immunoSEQ multiplex PCR, lists solely in-frame clones and lacks some. Of about 180,000 clones in the sample, around 60% were seen once. The material was CD4+ T cells sorted from blood, obtained at week 0. Source of these receptors: a human donor with alopecia areata. Both conserved end residues are part of each CDR3. D genes are given only for firm matches. Size is omitted from some rows. Given values are once, few, many or a class for expanded clones.

CDR3,DNA,J,size,D,V
CSARRGYEQYF,TGCAGTGCTAGACGAGGGTACGAGCAGTACTTC,TRBJ2-7,.,.,TRBV20-1
CASSSRKGGSYNEQFF,TGTGCCAGCAGCTCCCGGAAGGGGGGCTCCTACAATGAGCAGTTCTTC,TRBJ2-1,.,.,TRBV11-2
CASSYTGQGLGSPLHF,TGTGCCAGCAGTTATACGGGACAGGGTTTGGGATCACCCCTCCACTTT,TRBJ1-6,.,TRBD1,TRBV6-5
CASSPQVSADTQYF,TGTGCCAGCAGCCCCCAGGTTAGCGCAGATACGCAGTATTTT,TRBJ2-3,.,.,TRBV6-5
CASSGWGGGVTDTQYF,TGCGCCAGCAGTGGATGGGGCGGGGGAGTCACAGATACGCAGTATTTT,TRBJ2-3,.,TRBD2,TRBV10-2
CAWSRAGGHTEAFF,TGTGCCTGGAGTCGGGCAGGGGGGCACACTGAAGCTTTCTTT,TRBJ1-1,.,TRBD1,TRBV30
CAWSGQERIDNQPQHF,TGTGCCTGGAGCGGACAGGAGCGCATCGACAATCAGCCCCAGCATTTT,TRBJ1-5,.,TRBD1,TRBV30
CASSLPRRPGQETQYF,TGTGCCAGCAGCTTACCCCGCCGGCCGGGACAAGAGACCCAGTACTTC,TRBJ2-5,.,.,TRBV2
CSGEVQGQETQYF,TGCAGCGGAGAAGTCCAGGGCCAAGAGACCCAGTACTTC,TRBJ2-5,.,.,TRBV29-1
CASKTSGGSYEQYF,TGTGCCAGCAAGACTAGCGGGGGGTCCTACGAGCAGTACTTC,TRBJ2-7,.,TRBD2,TRBV6-5
CASSKGQGNQPQHF,TGCGCCAGCAGCAAGGGACAGGGGAATCAGCCCCAGCATTTT,TRBJ1-5,.,TRBD1,TRBV4-1
CASSFRDRGTDTQYF,TGTGCCAGCAGCTTCCGGGACAGGGGTACAGATACGCAGTATTTT,TRBJ2-3,few,TRBD1,TRBV11-2
CSVAGTTDTQYF,TGCAGCGTTGCGGGGACCACAGATACGCAGTATTTT,TRBJ2-3,.,.,TRBV29-1
CASSLDRPRALHF,TGCGCCAGCAGCCTGGACCGGCCTCGGGCCCTCCACTTT,TRBJ1-6,.,.,TRBV5-1
CASSISGGGEETQYF,TGTGCCAGTAGTATTAGCGGGGGGGGCGAAGAGACCCAGTACTTC,TRBJ2-5,many,TRBD2,TRBV19
CASSLSVDVGPQHF,TGTGCCAGCAGCTTGTCAGTCGACGTTGGGCCCCAGCATTTT,TRBJ1-5,few,.,TRBV5-5
CASSQVSASGGAETQYF,TGTGCCAGCAGCCAAGTTTCGGCTAGCGGGGGGGCAGAGACCCAGTACTTC,TRBJ2-5,.,TRBD2,TRBV4-2
CASSLADSGANVLTF,TGCGCCAGCAGCTTGGCCGATTCGGGGGCCAACGTCCTGACTTTC,TRBJ2-6,.,.,TRBV5-1
CAWSRRDGYGYTF,TGTGCCTGGAGTCGGAGGGATGGCTATGGCTACACCTTC,TRBJ1-2,.,.,TRBV30
CASSKRSYGYTF,TGTGCCAGCAGCAAGAGGTCCTATGGCTACACCTTC,TRBJ1-2,few,.,TRBV5-5
CASQKAGGIPDETQYF,TGTGCCAGCCAAAAAGCGGGGGGGATCCCCGATGAGACCCAGTACTTC,TRBJ2-5,.,TRBD2,TRBV27
CASSLRQGGNSPLHF,TGTGCCAGCAGCTTACGACAGGGGGGCAATTCACCCCTCCACTTT,TRBJ1-6,.,TRBD1,TRBV7-6
CASSTLAGGYEQYF,TGTGCCAGTAGTACTTTAGCGGGGGGATACGAGCAGTACTTC,TRBJ2-7,few,TRBD2,TRBV19
CSVEGRGSPQETQYF,TGCAGCGTTGAAGGCCGGGGGAGCCCTCAAGAGACCCAGTACTTC,TRBJ2-5,few,.,TRBV29-1
CASSLGGTNTGELFF,TGCGCCAGCAGCTTAGGGGGTACGAACACCGGGGAGCTGTTTTTT,TRBJ2-2,.,.,TRBV5-1
CASSPSMTGSGNTIYF,TGTGCCAGCTCACCCTCCATGACGGGCTCTGGAAACACCATATATTTT,TRBJ1-3,.,.,TRBV18
CASSVDGTEPYGYTF,TGTGCCAGCAGCGTAGACGGGACAGAACCCTATGGCTACACCTTC,TRBJ1-2,.,TRBD1,TRBV9
CASSLDQGTDTQYF,TGTGCCAGCAGCTTGGATCAGGGGACAGATACGCAGTATTTT,TRBJ2-3,.,.,TRBV5-6
CASSPGGVWGETQYF,TGTGCCAGCAGCCCAGGCGGGGTCTGGGGAGAGACCCAGTACTTC,TRBJ2-5,once,.,TRBV4-2
CASSQGARENTQYF,TGTGCCAGCAGCCAAGGAGCGCGGGAAAACACTCAGTACTTC,TRBJ2-4,.,.,TRBV4-2
CSVGGSGETQYF,TGCAGCGTTGGGGGTAGCGGAGAGACCCAGTACTTC,TRBJ2-5,.,.,TRBV29-1
CASRNRNEQFF,TGCGCCAGCAGGAACCGGAATGAGCAGTTCTTC,TRBJ2-1,.,.,TRBV5-1
CASSESGRDTQYF,TGTGCCAGCAGTGAATCGGGTAGGGATACGCAGTATTTT,TRBJ2-3,.,.,TRBV25-1
CAWRDQRMGALSNQPQHF,TGTGCCTGGAGAGACCAACGAATGGGTGCCCTTAGCAATCAGCCCCAGCATTTT,TRBJ1-5,.,.,TRBV30
CASSQDETGPFYEQYF,TGCGCCAGCAGCCAAGACGAGACAGGACCATTCTACGAGCAGTACTTC,TRBJ2-7,.,.,TRBV4-1
CSVEGSAGLQDF,TGCAGCGTTGAAGGCTCCGCGGGTCTTCAGGACTTC,TRBJ2-4,.,.,TRBV29-1